This TCR beta chain derives from a study of T-cell memory formation after mild COVID-19. Study as a whole: Clustering of TCRs was largely donor specific. Whole-study results and caveats: Clones which contracted sat mainly in CM and EM if CD4+, and in EMRA if CD8+.

Constant-segment primers and 5'RACE yielded cDNA libraries for TCR alpha and TCR beta, each carrying sample barcodes and UMIs. TCRdb re-derived calls from the 5' RACE reads in MiXCR, one entry per CDR3 protein. The table includes about 200,000 distinct CDR3 sequences, roughly 16% detected once. The CDR3 spans 15 residues. Germline V gene sequence: CDR1 SGHAT, CDR2 FQNNGV. Trimming took off 1 base at V and 4 bases at J, with 12 bases between the two ends. With respect to this clonotype: Its target is not known.

The V and J genes are TRBV11-2 and TRBJ2-3, with D maybe TRBD2 (7 bases). Material: PBMCs or a T cell subset sorted from them (not recorded which). The TCR was taken from an adult woman who had mild COVID-19 (a few samples of this study predate the infection). Cell type and time point are not known. CDR3 sequence reads: CASSLAGAGADTQYF. DNA of the CDR3: TGTGCCAGCAGCTTAGCGGGGGCGGGGGCAGATACGCAGTATTTT.